The source of this T cell receptor (beta chain) is a study of blood T cell repertoires in COVID-19. Study summary: From the United States, Italy and Spain came samples of acute and convalescent COVID-19. Nucleic acid was either cDNA or gDNA, and it came from T cells, B-cell-depleted T cells, or PBMCs.

Germline V gene sequence: CDR1 SGHKS, CDR2 YYEKEE (reference sequence). The CDR3 length is 15 residues. The V segment lost 2 bases and the J segment 4 bases; nucleotides outside the gene matches: 3. Under the authors' procedure: Amplification of reference gene primers provided the estimated nucleated cell counts. TCRdb's table, derived via immunoSEQ multiplex PCR, lists solely in-frame clones and lacks some. V, J and clone size reflect that table, while D and trimming were determined from the DNA. The sample lists about 500,000 clones; roughly nine tenths were seen once. The specimen sequenced was peripheral blood. This chain joins TRBV5-5 and TRBJ2-3; 11 bases align to TRBD2. This sequence was found in a woman aged 45-65 years with COVID-19, enrolled during active disease. CDR3 sequence: CASSFLAGGPDTQYF. In DNA form, the CDR3 reads TGTGCCAGCAGCTTCCTAGCGGGGGGCCCAGATACGCAGTATTTT.